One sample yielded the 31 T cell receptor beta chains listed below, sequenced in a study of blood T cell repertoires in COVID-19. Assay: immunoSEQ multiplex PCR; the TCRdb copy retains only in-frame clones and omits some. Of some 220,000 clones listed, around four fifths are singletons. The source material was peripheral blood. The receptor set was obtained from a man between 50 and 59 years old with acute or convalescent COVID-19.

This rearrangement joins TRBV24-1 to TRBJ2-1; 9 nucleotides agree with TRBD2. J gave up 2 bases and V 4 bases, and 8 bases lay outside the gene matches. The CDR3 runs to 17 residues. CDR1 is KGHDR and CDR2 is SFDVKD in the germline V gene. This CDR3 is CATSEVAGGPPYNEQFF. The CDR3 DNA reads TGTGCCACCAGTGAGGTGGCGGGGGGGCCCCCCTACAATGAGCAGTTCTTC.

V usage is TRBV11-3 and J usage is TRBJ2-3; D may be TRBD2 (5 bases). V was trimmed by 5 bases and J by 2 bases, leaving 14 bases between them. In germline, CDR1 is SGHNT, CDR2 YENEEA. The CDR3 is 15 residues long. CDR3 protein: CASSRGESNTDTQYF. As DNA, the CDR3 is TGTGCCAGCAGCCGGGGAGAGTCCAACACAGATACGCAGTATTTT. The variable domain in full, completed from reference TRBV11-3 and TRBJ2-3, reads EAGVVQSPRYKIIEKKQPVAFWCNPISGHNTLYWYLQNLGQGPELLIRYENEEAVDDSQLPKDRFSAERLKGVDSTLKIQPAELGDSAVYLCASSRGESNTDTQYFGPGTRLTVL.

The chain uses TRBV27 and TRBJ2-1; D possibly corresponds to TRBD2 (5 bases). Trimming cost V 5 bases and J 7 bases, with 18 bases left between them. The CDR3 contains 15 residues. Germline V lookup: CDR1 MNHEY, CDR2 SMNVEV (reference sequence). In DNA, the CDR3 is TGTGCCAGCAGTCTGCTACTAGAGGGTACGAATGAGCAGTTCTTC. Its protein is CASSLLLEGTNEQFF.

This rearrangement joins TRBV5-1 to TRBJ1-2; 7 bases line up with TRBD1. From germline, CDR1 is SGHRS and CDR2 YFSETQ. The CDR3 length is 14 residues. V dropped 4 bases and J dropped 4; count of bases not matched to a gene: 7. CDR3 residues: CASSPFQGGYGYTF. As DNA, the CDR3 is TGCGCCAGCAGCCCGTTTCAGGGGGGCTATGGCTACACCTTC.

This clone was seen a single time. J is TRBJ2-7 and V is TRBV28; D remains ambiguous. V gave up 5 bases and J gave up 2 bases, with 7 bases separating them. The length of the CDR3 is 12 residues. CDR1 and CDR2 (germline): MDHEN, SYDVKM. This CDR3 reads CASSTLPYEQYF. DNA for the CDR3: TGTGCCAGCAGTACTCTTCCCTACGAGCAGTACTTC.

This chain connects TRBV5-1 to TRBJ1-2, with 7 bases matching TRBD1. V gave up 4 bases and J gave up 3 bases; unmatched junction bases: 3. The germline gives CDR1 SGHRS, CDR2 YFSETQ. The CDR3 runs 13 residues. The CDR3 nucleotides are TGCGCCAGCAGCAAAGGACAGGACTATGGCTACACCTTC. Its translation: CASSKGQDYGYTF.

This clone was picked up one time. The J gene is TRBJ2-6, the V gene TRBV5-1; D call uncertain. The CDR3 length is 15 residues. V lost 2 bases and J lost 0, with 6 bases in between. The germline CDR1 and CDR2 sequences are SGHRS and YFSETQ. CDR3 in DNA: TGCGCCAGCAGCTTTGCGTCCTCTGGGGCCAACGTCCTGACTTTC. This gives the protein CASSFASSGANVLTF.

The CDR3 loop reads CASSPQGMVTNEKLFF. CDR3 in DNA: TGTGCCAGCAGCCCACAGGGGATGGTAACTAATGAAAAACTGTTTTTT. The chain employs TRBV7-9 and TRBJ1-4; TRBD1 agrees at 7 bases. Per the germline V gene, CDR1 is SEHNR and CDR2 is FQNEAQ (reference sequence). V lost 5 bases to trimming and J lost 1 base; unmatched junction nucleotides: 7. The CDR3 is made up of 16 amino acids.

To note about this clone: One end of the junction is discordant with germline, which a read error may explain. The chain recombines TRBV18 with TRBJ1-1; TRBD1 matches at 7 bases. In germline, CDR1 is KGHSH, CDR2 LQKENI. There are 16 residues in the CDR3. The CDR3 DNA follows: TGTGCCAGCTCACCGGTGCATAGGGGGCTGAACACTGAAGTTTTCTTT. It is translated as CASSPVHRGLNTEVFF.

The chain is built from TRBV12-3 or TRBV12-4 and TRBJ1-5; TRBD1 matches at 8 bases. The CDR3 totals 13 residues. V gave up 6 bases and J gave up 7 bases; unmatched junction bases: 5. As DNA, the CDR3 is TGTGCCAGCAGCCAGACAGGGGTACAGCCCCAGCATTTT. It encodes CASSQTGVQPQHF.

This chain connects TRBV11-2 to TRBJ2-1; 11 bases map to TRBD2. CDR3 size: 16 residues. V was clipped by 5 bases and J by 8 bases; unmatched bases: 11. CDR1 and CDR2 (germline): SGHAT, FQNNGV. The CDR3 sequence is CASSPPGLAGGDEQFF. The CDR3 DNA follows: TGTGCCAGCAGCCCCCCCGGGCTAGCGGGAGGCGATGAGCAGTTCTTC.

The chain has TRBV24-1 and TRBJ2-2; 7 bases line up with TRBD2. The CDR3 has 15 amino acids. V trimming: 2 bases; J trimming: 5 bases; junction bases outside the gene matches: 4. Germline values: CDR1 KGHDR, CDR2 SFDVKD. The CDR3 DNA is TGTGCCACCAGTGATTCAACGGGACTAACCGGGGAGCTGTTTTTT. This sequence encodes CATSDSTGLTGELFF.

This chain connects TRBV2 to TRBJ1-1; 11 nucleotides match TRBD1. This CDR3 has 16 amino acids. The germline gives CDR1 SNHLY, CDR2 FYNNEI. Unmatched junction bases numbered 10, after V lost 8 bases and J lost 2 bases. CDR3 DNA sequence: TGTGCCAGCCGTTCCGGGACAGGGGGAGGAAACACTGAAGCTTTCTTT. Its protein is CASRSGTGGGNTEAFF.

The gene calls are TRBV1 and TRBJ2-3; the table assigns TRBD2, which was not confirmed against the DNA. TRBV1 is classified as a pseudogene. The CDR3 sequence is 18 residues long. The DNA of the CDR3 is TGCACCAGCAGCCAATCCGGACTAGCGGGTTATAGCACAGATACGCAGTATTTT. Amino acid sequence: CTSSQSGLAGYSTDTQYF.

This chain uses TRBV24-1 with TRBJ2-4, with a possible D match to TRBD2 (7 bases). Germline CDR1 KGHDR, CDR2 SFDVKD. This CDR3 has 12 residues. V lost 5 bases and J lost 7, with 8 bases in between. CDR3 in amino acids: CATSAGGNIQYF. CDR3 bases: TGTGCCACCAGTGCGGGGGGCAACATTCAGTACTTC.

The CDR3 nucleotides read TGTGCCATCAGCCGGGGAGCTAAGAGGGACTCCTACAATGAGCAGTTCTTC. This gives the protein CAISRGAKRDSYNEQFF. V and J are TRBV10-3 and TRBJ2-1, with D tentatively TRBD2 (5 bases). Trimming stripped 6 bases from V and 0 bases from J, with 18 bases between. CDR3 length equals 17 residues. The germline V gene encodes CDR1 ENHRY and CDR2 SYGVKD.

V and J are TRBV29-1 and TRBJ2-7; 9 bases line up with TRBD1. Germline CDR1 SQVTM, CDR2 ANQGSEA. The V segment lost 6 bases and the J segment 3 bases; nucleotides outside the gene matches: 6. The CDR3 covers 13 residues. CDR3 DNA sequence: TGCAGCGTATACTCGGGACAGGGCTACGAGCAGTACTTC. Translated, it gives CSVYSGQGYEQYF.

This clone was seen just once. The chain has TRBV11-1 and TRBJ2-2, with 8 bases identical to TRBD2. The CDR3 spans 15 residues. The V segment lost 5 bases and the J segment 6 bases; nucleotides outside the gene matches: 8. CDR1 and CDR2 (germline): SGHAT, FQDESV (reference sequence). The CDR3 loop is CASSLATSVPGELFF. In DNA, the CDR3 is TGTGCCAGCAGCCTCGCGACTAGCGTACCCGGGGAGCTGTTTTTT.

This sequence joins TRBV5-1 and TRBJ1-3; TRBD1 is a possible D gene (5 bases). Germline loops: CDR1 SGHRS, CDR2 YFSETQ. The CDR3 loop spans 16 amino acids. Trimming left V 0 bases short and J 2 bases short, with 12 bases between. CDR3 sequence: CASSLAIQGTGNTIYF. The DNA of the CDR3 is TGCGCCAGCAGCTTGGCCATCCAGGGAACTGGAAACACCATATATTTT.

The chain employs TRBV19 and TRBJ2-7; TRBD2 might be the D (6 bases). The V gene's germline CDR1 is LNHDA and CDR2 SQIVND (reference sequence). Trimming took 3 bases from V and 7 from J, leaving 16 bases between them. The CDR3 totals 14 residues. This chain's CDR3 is CASSMPGGNGEQYF. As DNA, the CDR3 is TGTGCCAGTAGTATGCCTGGGGGGAATGGTGAGCAGTACTTC.

This CDR3 reads CASSPGQGHQPQHF. The CDR3 region has the DNA TGTGCCAGCAGCCCAGGACAGGGACATCAGCCCCAGCATTTT. The rearrangement links TRBV9 to TRBJ1-5, with TRBD1 matching 8 bases. The length of the CDR3 is 14 residues. The V gene end was trimmed by 4 bases and the J gene end by 5 bases; junction bases not matched to a gene: 5. Germline CDR1 and CDR2: SGDLS and YYNGEE.

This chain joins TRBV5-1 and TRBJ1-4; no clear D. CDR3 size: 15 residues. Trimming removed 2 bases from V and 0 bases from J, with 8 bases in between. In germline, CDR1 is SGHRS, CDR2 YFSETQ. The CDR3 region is CASSFVSATNEKLFF. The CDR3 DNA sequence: TGCGCCAGCAGCTTCGTATCGGCAACTAATGAAAAACTGTTTTTT.

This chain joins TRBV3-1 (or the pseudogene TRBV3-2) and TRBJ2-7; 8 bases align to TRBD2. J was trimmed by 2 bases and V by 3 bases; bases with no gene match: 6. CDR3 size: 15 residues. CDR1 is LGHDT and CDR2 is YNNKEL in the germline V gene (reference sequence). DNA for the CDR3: TGTGCCAGCAGCCACCGGATAGCGGGGACCTACGAGCAGTACTTC. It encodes CASSHRIAGTYEQYF.

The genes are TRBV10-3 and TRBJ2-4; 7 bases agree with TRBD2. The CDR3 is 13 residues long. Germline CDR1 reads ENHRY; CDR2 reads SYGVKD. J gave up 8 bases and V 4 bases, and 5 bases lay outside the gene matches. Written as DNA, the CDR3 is TGTGCCATCAGTGGAGGACTAGTAGACATTCAGTACTTC. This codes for CAISGGLVDIQYF.

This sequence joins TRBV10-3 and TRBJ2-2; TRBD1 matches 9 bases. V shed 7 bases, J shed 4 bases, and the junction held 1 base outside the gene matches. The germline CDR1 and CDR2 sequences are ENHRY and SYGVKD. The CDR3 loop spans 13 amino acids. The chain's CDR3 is CAIKGQGTGELFF. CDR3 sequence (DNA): TGTGCCATCAAGGGACAGGGCACCGGGGAGCTGTTTTTT.

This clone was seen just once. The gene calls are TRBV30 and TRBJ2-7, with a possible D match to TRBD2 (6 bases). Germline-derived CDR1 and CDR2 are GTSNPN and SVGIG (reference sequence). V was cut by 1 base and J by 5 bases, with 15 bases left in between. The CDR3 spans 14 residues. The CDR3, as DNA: TGTGCCTGGAGTGGGGTGGGGCGGGGCGACGAGCAGTACTTC. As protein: CAWSGVGRGDEQYF.

CDR3 coding DNA: TGTGCCAGTAGCTTGACAGTCTATAGCAATCAGCCCCAGCATTTT. Translated, it gives CASSLTVYSNQPQHF. The V gene is TRBV19, the J gene TRBJ1-5, with D possibly being TRBD1 (5 bases). The CDR3 covers 15 residues. V lost 6 bases and J lost 0, with 12 bases in between. The germline V gene encodes CDR1 LNHDA and CDR2 SQIVND (reference sequence).

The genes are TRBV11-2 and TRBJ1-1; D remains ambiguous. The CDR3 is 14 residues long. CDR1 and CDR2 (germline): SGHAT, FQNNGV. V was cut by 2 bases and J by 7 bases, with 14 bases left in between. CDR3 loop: CASSLPAGISEAFF. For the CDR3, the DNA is TGTGCCAGCAGCTTACCGGCGGGCATCAGTGAAGCTTTCTTT.

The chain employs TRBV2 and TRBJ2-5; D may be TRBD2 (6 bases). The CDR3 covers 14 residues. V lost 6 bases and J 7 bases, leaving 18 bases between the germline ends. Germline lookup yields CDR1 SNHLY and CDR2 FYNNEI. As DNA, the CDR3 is TGTGCCAGCAGAGGGGCGGGGCCAAGCGCGACCCAGTACTTC. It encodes CASRGAGPSATQYF. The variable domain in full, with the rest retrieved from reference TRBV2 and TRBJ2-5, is EPEVTQTPSHQVTQMGQEVILRCVPISNHLYFYWYRQILGQKVEFLVSFYNNEISEKSEIFDDQFSVERPDGSNFTLKIRSTKLEDSAMYFCASRGAGPSATQYFGPGTRLLVL.

The CDR3 DNA is TGTGCCAGCAGCGTAGGGGCGGCGGGAGCGGGAGATACGCAGTATTTT. Its translation is CASSVGAAGAGDTQYF. The chain recombines TRBV9 with TRBJ2-3, with TRBD2 identical over 7 bases. The CDR3 has 16 amino acids. J gave up 5 bases and V 0 bases, and 9 bases lay outside the gene matches. The germline gives CDR1 SGDLS, CDR2 YYNGEE.

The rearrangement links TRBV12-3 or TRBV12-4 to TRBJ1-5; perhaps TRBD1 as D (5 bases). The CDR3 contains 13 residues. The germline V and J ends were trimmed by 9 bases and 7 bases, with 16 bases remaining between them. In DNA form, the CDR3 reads TGTGCCAGTGGATCAGGGATCGAGCAGCCCCAGCATTTT. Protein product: CASGSGIEQPQHF.